These 28 T cell receptor beta chains originate from one sample sequenced in a study of response to subunit inactivated influenza vaccine. In TCRdb, the RT-PCR reads were re-called with MiXCR into one record per CDR3 protein. Of about 700,000 distinct CDR3 sequences detected, approximately 15% appear once; the ten largest clones hold 6% to 8%. The specimen comprised PBMCs from blood, sampled 14 days before vaccination. The receptors come from a man aged 50-60 years who received an inactivated influenza vaccine.

This clonotype was seen a handful of times. The chain joins TRBV4-3 to TRBJ1-2; D is ambiguous. CDR1 is LGHNA, CDR2 YSLEER, per germline. Trimming removed 0 bases from V and 8 bases from J, with 13 bases in between. The CDR3 contains 14 residues. CDR3: CASSQDGQLWGYTF. The CDR3 nucleotides are TGCGCCAGCAGCCAAGACGGGCAGCTGTGGGGCTACACCTTC.

The chain uses TRBV4-3 and TRBJ2-5, with D possibly matching TRBD1 (6 bases). This CDR3 comprises 17 residues. V lost 1 base and J 1 base, leaving 16 bases between the germline ends. Germline-derived CDR1 and CDR2 are LGHNA and YSLEER. The CDR3 nucleotides read TGCGCCAGCAGCCAAGCGAAACAGGGTCCAGGCCAAGAGACCCAGTACTTC. Translated, it gives CASSQAKQGPGQETQYF.

The chain recombines TRBV5-5 with TRBJ2-3, with 7 bases that match TRBD1. This CDR3 has 18 residues. The V and J ends lost 0 bases and 2 bases, in that order; junction bases with no gene match: 12. Germline V lookup: CDR1 SGHKS, CDR2 YYEKEE (reference sequence). The CDR3 sequence is CASSLDFRQGVYTDTQYF. The CDR3 DNA follows: TGTGCCAGCAGCTTGGACTTCCGGCAGGGGGTCTACACAGATACGCAGTATTTT.

This clonotype was seen only a few times. The rearrangement uses TRBV12-3 or TRBV12-4 and TRBJ1-5; no clear D gene. The V end lost 4 bases, the J end lost 4 bases, and 5 bases lay between the germline ends. This CDR3 region has 12 residues. The DNA of the CDR3 is TGTGCCAGCAGTTCTCAAAATCAGCCCCAGCATTTT. Its translation is CASSSQNQPQHF.

CDR3 in amino acids: CASKIRSGMFF. In DNA, the CDR3 is TGTGCCAGCAAAATTCGATCCGGGATGTTTTTT. The chain employs TRBV2 and TRBJ1-4; D remains ambiguous. CDR1 SNHLY and CDR2 FYNNEI come from the germline V gene. CDR3 length: 11 amino acids. With 7 bases removed from V and 15 bases from J, the gap between germline ends came to 15 bases.

This sequence joins TRBV28 and TRBJ2-5; D remains ambiguous. Deletions cut 8 bases from V and 4 bases from J, with 20 bases between. The germline CDR1 and CDR2 sequences are MDHEN and SYDVKM. The CDR3 contains 15 residues. The CDR3 region is CASSGTALVGETQYF. The CDR3 DNA is TGTGCCAGCTCTGGAACAGCCCTAGTGGGAGAGACCCAGTACTTC.

The chain links TRBV7-9 to TRBJ2-1; D gene uncertain. With 6 bases removed from V and 5 bases from J, the gap between germline ends came to 11 bases. This CDR3 is built from 13 residues. The germline CDR1 and CDR2 sequences are SEHNR and FQNEAQ (reference sequence). CDR3: CASRPVINNEQFF. The CDR3 DNA reads TGTGCCAGCAGACCGGTGATAAACAATGAGCAGTTCTTC.

The rearrangement uses TRBV27 and TRBJ2-5; the D call may be TRBD1 or TRBD2 (6 bases each). The CDR3 runs to 19 residues. Germline V gives CDR1 MNHEY, CDR2 SMNVEV (reference sequence). Trimming stripped 3 bases from V and 5 bases from J, with 28 bases between. The CDR3 loop is CASSFEPPLTTGGGETQYF. CDR3 DNA: TGTGCCAGCAGTTTCGAACCCCCCCTAACTACCGGGGGCGGGGAGACCCAGTACTTC.

This clonotype was picked up a small number of times. The V and J genes are TRBV28 and TRBJ2-7; 8 nucleotides match TRBD2. The CDR3 contains 16 residues. V lost 2 bases to trimming and J lost 0 bases; unmatched junction nucleotides: 6. Germline CDR1 is MDHEN and CDR2 is SYDVKM. The DNA for the CDR3 is TGTGCCAGCAGTTTAACTCTAGCGGGTACCTCCTACGAGCAGTACTTC. This sequence encodes CASSLTLAGTSYEQYF.

A single count supports this clonotype. The rearrangement joins TRBV4-1 to TRBJ2-5; D tentatively fits TRBD1 or TRBD2 (6 bases each). Per germline, CDR1 MGHRA and CDR2 YSYEKL. The CDR3 spans 15 residues. Trimming pared 0 bases from V and 5 bases from J, leaving 13 bases between. In DNA form, the CDR3 reads TGCGCCAGCAGCCAAGATCACGGGGGCGGGGAGACCCAGTACTTC. It encodes CASSQDHGGGETQYF.

The chain carries TRBV7-2 and TRBJ2-2; 7 nucleotides agree with TRBD1. The CDR3 is 15 amino acids. Germline CDR1 and CDR2: SGHTA and FQGNSA. V lost 1 base, J lost 7 bases, and 6 bases stayed unmatched. CDR3 region: CASSLGTGFGGELFF. In DNA form, the CDR3 reads TGTGCCAGCAGCTTAGGGACAGGATTTGGCGGGGAGCTGTTTTTT.

This clonotype was picked up many times. The chain combines TRBV7-6 with TRBJ2-7; 10 bases line up with TRBD2. Germline trimming cut 4 bases from V and 4 bases from J; bases unmatched to any gene: 10. Germline V gene lookup returns CDR1 SGHVS and CDR2 FNYEAQ. CDR3 size: 16 residues. The chain's CDR3 is CASSSSPTSGYYEQYF. The DNA of the CDR3 is TGTGCCAGCAGCTCTTCCCCGACTAGCGGGTATTACGAGCAGTACTTC. Looking up the rest from reference TRBV7-6 and TRBJ2-7 gives the full variable domain: GAGVSQSPRYKVTKRGQDVALRCDPISGHVSLYWYRQALGQGPEFLTYFNYEAQQDKSGLPNDRFSAERPEGSISTLTIQRTEQRDSAMYRCASSSSPTSGYYEQYFGPGTRLTVT.

The CDR3 spells CASSPIVGHQTGELFF. The CDR3 bases are TGTGCCAGCTCACCAATTGTGGGACACCAGACCGGGGAGCTGTTTTTT. The chain joins TRBV18 to TRBJ2-2, with a tentative D call TRBD1 (6 bases). The V gene lost 2 bases and the J gene lost 5 bases, with 15 bases spanning the gap. The CDR3 spans 16 residues. CDR1 and CDR2 from the germline V gene are KGHSH and LQKENI.

Concerning this clonotype itself: One end of the junction does not line up with germline, which may come from a read error. The chain joins TRBV10-3 to TRBJ2-7, with 7 bases fitting TRBD2. Germline CDR1 is ENHRY and CDR2 is SYGVKD. This CDR3 is built from 15 residues. The chain's CDR3 is CAISRFSGSSYEQNF. Written as DNA, the CDR3 is TGTGCCATCAGTCGTTTTAGCGGGTCCTCCTACGAGCAGAACTTC.

This chain joins TRBV2 and TRBJ2-3; either TRBD1 or TRBD2 may fit D (5 bases each). This CDR3 comprises 13 residues. The V and J ends lost 11 bases and 4 bases respectively, with 16 bases between them. Germline CDR1 and CDR2: SNHLY and FYNNEI. As DNA, the CDR3 is TGTGCCCCCGGGCAGGGAGAAGCAGATACGCAGTATTTT. Translation: CAPGQGEADTQYF.

This clonotype was seen repeatedly, ten times or more. The gene calls are TRBV3-1 and TRBJ1-3; tentative D call: TRBD1 (5 bases). This CDR3 has 17 residues. From germline, CDR1 is LGHDT and CDR2 YNNKEL (reference sequence). Deletions cut 1 base from V and 0 bases from J, with 13 bases between. CDR3 region: CASSQGFQGSSGNTIYF. The CDR3 DNA follows: TGTGCCAGCAGCCAAGGGTTTCAGGGAAGCTCTGGAAACACCATATATTTT.

The chain employs TRBV19 and TRBJ2-7; TRBD1 might be the D (6 bases). The V end was cut by 6 bases, the J end by 3 bases, with 18 bases between. The CDR3 is 15 amino acids. Germline V gene lookup returns CDR1 LNHDA and CDR2 SQIVND (reference sequence). The CDR3 sequence is CASSYEQGELYEQYF. CDR3 DNA: TGTGCCAGTAGCTACGAACAGGGAGAACTCTACGAGCAGTACTTC. Complete variable domain (other parts from reference TRBV19 and TRBJ2-7): DGGITQSPKYLFRKEGQNVTLSCEQNLNHDAMYWYRQDPGQGLRLIYYSQIVNDFQKGDIAEGYSVSREKKESFPLTVTSAQKNPTAFYLCASSYEQGELYEQYFGPGTRLTVT.

This chain uses TRBV29-1 with TRBJ1-4; no clear D. The CDR3 contains 11 residues. Trimming removed 7 bases from V and 10 bases from J, with 13 bases in between. In germline, CDR1 is SQVTM, CDR2 ANQGSEA. CDR3 sequence: CSARRYGKLFF. In DNA, the CDR3 is TGCAGCGCAAGACGGTATGGAAAACTGTTTTTT.

The chain carries TRBV3-1 and TRBJ2-7; D is uncertain. The CDR3 runs to 15 residues. Germline loops: CDR1 LGHDT, CDR2 YNNKEL (reference sequence). The V and J ends lost 1 base and 0 bases respectively, with 10 bases between them. The CDR3 here is CASSQGAGRSYEQYF. The CDR3 region has the DNA TGTGCCAGCAGCCAAGGGGCAGGACGCTCCTACGAGCAGTACTTC.

Many counts were recorded for this clonotype. The J gene is TRBJ1-1, the V gene TRBV5-1; 7 positions match TRBD1. The CDR3 covers 14 residues. The germline V gene encodes CDR1 SGHRS and CDR2 YFSETQ. V gave up 4 bases and J gave up 4 bases; unmatched junction bases: 7. The CDR3 region has the DNA TGCGCCAGCAGCCGACAGGGAAGGAGCACTGAAGCTTTCTTT. This gives the protein CASSRQGRSTEAFF.

J is TRBJ2-7 and V is TRBV7-9; 12 nucleotides align to TRBD1. J was trimmed by 2 bases and V by 8 bases; bases with no gene match: 13. Germline V lookup: CDR1 SEHNR, CDR2 FQNEAQ (reference sequence). This CDR3 is 17 amino acids long. The CDR3 region is CASRRDRGPESPYEQYF. The CDR3 DNA reads as TGTGCCAGCCGCCGGGACAGGGGGCCAGAAAGTCCCTACGAGCAGTACTTC.

This clonotype was seen just once. At one end the junction does not follow the germline gene, possibly because of a read error. The V call is TRBV7-9, the J call TRBJ2-1; 8 bases are shared with TRBD2. Germline lookup yields CDR1 SEHNR and CDR2 FQNEAQ (reference sequence). The CDR3 covers 17 residues. The CDR3 sequence: CASSLAPSGSFHNEQFF. Here the CDR3 DNA reads TGTGCCAGCAGCCTAGCCCCCAGCGGGAGCTTCCACAATGAGCAGTTCTTC.

This clonotype appeared once. The genes are TRBV7-9 and TRBJ2-7, with D unresolved. This CDR3 is built from 12 residues. V lost 5 bases to trimming and J lost 3 bases, with 8 bases between them. Germline V lookup: CDR1 SEHNR, CDR2 FQNEAQ (reference sequence). CDR3 nucleotide sequence: TGTGCCAGCAGCACCTTGTACTACGAGCAGTACTTC. It translates to CASSTLYYEQYF.

V and J are TRBV3-1 and TRBJ2-7; 11 nucleotides agree with TRBD2. Per the germline V gene, CDR1 is LGHDT and CDR2 is YNNKEL (reference sequence). The trim removed 1 base at V and 7 bases at J, leaving 6 bases unmatched. This CDR3 has 15 amino acids. CDR3 in DNA: TGTGCCAGCAGCCAAGGACTAGCGGGAAGGTTAGAGCAGTACTTC. Translation: CASSQGLAGRLEQYF.

CDR3 loop: CASSLGVAGGLNTGELFF. The CDR3 nucleotides are TGTGCCAGCAGCTTAGGGGTAGCGGGGGGCCTAAACACCGGGGAGCTGTTTTTT. This sequence joins TRBV7-8 and TRBJ2-2; the match to TRBD2 covers 10 bases. The germline V gene has CDR1 SGHVS and CDR2 FQNEAQ. Germline trimming cut 1 base from V and 2 bases from J; bases unmatched to any gene: 7. The CDR3 spans 18 residues.

The chain recombines TRBV7-8 with TRBJ1-5; D gene unclear. This CDR3 region has 13 residues. Trimming stripped 3 bases from V and 5 bases from J, with 8 bases between. Germline loops: CDR1 SGHVS, CDR2 FQNEAQ. The chain's CDR3 is CASSLVPDQPQHF. The CDR3 DNA reads as TGTGCCAGCAGCTTGGTGCCTGATCAGCCCCAGCATTTT.

The chain links TRBV27 to TRBJ2-5, with D unresolved. The CDR3 is 14 amino acids. Looked up from germline, CDR1 is MNHEY and CDR2 is SMNVEV (reference sequence). V lost 6 bases to trimming and J lost 1 base, with 12 bases between them. The CDR3: CASRPTGLQETQYF. Written as DNA, the CDR3 is TGTGCCAGCAGACCTACCGGGCTCCAAGAGACCCAGTACTTC.

The rearrangement links TRBV7-9 to TRBJ1-3, with D perhaps matching TRBD1 (5 bases). The germline CDR1 and CDR2 sequences are SEHNR and FQNEAQ (reference sequence). This CDR3 has 15 residues. Between the trimmed V and J ends, which lost 2 bases and 3 bases, there was a span of 11 bases. CDR3 sequence: CASSLTGVVGNTIYF. CDR3 coding DNA: TGTGCCAGCAGCTTAACGGGGGTAGTTGGAAACACCATATATTTT.